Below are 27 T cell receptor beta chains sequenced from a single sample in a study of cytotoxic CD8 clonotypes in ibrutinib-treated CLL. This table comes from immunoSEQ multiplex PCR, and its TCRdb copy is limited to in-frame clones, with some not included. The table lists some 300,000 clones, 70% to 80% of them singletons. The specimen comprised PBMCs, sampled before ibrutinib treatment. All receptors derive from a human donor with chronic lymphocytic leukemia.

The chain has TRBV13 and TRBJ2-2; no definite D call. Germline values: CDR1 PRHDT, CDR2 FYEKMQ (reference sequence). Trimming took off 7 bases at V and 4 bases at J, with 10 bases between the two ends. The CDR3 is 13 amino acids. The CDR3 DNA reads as TGTGCCAGCACCAGCGTCGGCACCGGGGAGCTGTTTTTT. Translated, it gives CASTSVGTGELFF.

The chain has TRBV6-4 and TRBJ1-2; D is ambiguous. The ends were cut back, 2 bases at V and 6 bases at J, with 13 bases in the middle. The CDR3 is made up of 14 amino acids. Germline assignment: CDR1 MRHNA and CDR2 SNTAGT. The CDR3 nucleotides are TGTGCCAGCAGTGACCCTGGTCGTCAGGATGGCTACACCTTC. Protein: CASSDPGRQDGYTF.

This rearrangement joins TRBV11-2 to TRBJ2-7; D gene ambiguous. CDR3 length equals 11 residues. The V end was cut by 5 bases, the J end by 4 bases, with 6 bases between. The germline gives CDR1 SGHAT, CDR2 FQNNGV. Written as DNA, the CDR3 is TGTGCCAGCAGCCACCAATACGAGCAGTACTTC. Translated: CASSHQYEQYF.

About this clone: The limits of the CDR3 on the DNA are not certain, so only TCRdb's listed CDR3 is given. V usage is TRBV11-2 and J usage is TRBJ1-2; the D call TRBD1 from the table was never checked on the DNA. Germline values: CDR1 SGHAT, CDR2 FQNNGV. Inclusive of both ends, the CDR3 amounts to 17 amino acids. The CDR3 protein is CASSSRPFAPGEGGYTF.

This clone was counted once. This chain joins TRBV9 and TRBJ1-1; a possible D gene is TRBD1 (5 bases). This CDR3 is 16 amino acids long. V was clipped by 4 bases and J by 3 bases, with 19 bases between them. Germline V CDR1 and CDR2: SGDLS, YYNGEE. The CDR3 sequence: CASSPDEGRLDTEAFF. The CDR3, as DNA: TGTGCCAGCAGCCCGGACGAGGGGCGGCTAGACACTGAAGCTTTCTTT.

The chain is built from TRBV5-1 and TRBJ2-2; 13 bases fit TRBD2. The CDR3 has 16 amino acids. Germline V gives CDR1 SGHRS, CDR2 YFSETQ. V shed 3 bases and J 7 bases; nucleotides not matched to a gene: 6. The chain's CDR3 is CASSSWTSGSDGELFF. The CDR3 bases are TGCGCCAGCAGCTCCTGGACTAGCGGGAGTGACGGGGAGCTGTTTTTT.

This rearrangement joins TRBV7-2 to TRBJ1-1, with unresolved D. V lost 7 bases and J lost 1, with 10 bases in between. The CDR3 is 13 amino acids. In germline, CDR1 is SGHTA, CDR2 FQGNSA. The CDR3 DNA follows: TGTGCCAGCACCCTCCAGAGGAACACTGAAGCTTTCTTT. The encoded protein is CASTLQRNTEAFF.

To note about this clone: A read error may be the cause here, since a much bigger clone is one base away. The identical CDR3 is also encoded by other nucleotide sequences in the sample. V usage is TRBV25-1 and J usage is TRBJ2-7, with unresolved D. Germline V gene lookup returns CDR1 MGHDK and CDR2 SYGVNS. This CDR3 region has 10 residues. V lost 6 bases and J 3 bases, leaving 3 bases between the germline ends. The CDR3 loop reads CASSSYEQYF. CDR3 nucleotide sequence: TGTGCCAGCAGCAGCTACGAGCAGTACTTC.

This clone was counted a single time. CDR3 loop: CASSQQGTGVSEQYF. CDR3 sequence (DNA): TGCGCCAGCAGCCAACAGGGGACAGGGGTTTCCGAGCAGTACTTC. This rearrangement joins TRBV4-3 to TRBJ2-7, with TRBD1 matching 10 bases. The CDR3 runs 15 residues. Germline trimming cut 2 bases from V and 6 bases from J; bases unmatched to any gene: 7. Germline V CDR1 and CDR2: LGHNA, YSLEER.

CDR3 in amino acids: CASSLGPAAEQFF. The CDR3 DNA reads as TGCGCCAGCAGCCTGGGACCGGCGGCTGAGCAGTTCTTC. The gene calls are TRBV5-1 and TRBJ2-1; possibly TRBD1 or TRBD2 for D (5 bases each). This CDR3 has 13 amino acids. The germline V and J ends were trimmed by 4 bases and 9 bases, with 14 bases remaining between them. Germline CDR1 and CDR2: SGHRS and YFSETQ.

The CDR3 DNA reads as TGTGCCAGCAGCCGAGACCGGGACATCTACAATGAGCAGTTCTTC. Translating it yields CASSRDRDIYNEQFF. This chain uses TRBV4-2 with TRBJ2-1; a weak D match, TRBD1 (6 bases). V was pared by 4 bases and J by 3 bases, with 13 bases between. CDR3 length equals 15 residues. The germline V gene encodes CDR1 LGHNA and CDR2 YNFKEQ.

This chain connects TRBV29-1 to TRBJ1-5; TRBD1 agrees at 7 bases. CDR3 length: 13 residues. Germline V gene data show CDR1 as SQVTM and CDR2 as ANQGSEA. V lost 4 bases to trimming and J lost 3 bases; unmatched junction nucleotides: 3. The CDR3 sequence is CSVAGGSNQPQHF. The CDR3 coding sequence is TGCAGCGTTGCAGGGGGTTCCAATCAGCCCCAGCATTTT.

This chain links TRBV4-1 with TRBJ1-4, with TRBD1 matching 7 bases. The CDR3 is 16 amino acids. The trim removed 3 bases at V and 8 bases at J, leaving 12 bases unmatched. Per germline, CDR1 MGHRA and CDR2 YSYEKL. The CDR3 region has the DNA TGCGCCAGCAGCCACCCGGGACGAGGGGGCCAGGAAAAACTGTTTTTT. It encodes CASSHPGRGGQEKLFF.

CDR3 sequence reads: CASSYSKGGDEQYF. In DNA form, the CDR3 reads TGTGCCAGCAGTTACTCGAAAGGTGGCGACGAGCAGTACTTC. The chain carries TRBV6-6 and TRBJ2-7; D gene unclear. This CDR3 is 14 amino acids long. V was trimmed by 0 bases and J by 5 bases, leaving 11 bases between them. Germline V gives CDR1 MNHNY, CDR2 SVGAGI (reference sequence).

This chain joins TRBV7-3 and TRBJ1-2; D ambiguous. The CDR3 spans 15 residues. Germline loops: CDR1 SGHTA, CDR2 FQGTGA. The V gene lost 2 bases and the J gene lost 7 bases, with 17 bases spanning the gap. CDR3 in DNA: TGTGCCAGCAGCTTATTCCAGAACTCGTTGGTTGGCTACACCTTC. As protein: CASSLFQNSLVGYTF. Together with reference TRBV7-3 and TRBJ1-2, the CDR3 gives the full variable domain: GAGVSQTPSNKVTEKGKYVELRCDPISGHTALYWYRQSLGQGPEFLIYFQGTGAADDSGLPNDRFFAVRPEGSVSTLKIQRTERGDSAVYLCASSLFQNSLVGYTFGSGTRLTVV.

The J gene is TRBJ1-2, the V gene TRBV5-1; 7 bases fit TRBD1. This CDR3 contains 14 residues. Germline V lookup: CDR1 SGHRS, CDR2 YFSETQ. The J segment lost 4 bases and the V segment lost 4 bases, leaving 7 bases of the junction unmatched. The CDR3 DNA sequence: TGCGCCAGCAGCGACACAGGGGCCGGCTATGGCTACACCTTC. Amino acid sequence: CASSDTGAGYGYTF.

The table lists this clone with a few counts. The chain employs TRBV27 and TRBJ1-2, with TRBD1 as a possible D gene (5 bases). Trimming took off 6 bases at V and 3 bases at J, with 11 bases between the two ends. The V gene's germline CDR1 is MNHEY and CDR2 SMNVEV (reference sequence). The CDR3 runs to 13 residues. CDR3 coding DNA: TGTGCCAGCAGGATGGGGACGTACTATGGCTACACCTTC. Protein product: CASRMGTYYGYTF.

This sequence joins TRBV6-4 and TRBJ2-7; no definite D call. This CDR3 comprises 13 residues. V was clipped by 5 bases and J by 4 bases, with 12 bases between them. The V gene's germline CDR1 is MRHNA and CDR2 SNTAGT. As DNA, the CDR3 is TGTGCCAGCAGTCAAGAGGCGGATTACGAGCAGTACTTC. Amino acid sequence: CASSQEADYEQYF.

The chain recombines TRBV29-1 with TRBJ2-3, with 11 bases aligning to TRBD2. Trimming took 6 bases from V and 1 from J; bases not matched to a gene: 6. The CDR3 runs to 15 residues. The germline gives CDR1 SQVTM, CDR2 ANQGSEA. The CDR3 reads CSVQTSGTRTDTQYF. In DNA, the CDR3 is TGCAGCGTCCAGACTAGCGGGACCCGCACAGATACGCAGTATTTT.

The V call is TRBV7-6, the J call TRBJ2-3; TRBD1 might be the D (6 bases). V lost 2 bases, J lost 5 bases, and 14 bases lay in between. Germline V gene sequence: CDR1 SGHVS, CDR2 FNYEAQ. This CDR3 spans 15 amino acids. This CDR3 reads CASSLFSQGLDTQYF. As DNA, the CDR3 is TGTGCCAGCAGCTTATTTAGCCAGGGGCTAGATACGCAGTATTTT.

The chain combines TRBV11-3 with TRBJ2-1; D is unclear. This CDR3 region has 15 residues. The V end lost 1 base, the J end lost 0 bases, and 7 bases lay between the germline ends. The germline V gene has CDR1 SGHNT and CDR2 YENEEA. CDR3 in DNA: TGTGCCAGCAGCTTAGGTCCAGTCTCCTACAATGAGCAGTTCTTC. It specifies CASSLGPVSYNEQFF.

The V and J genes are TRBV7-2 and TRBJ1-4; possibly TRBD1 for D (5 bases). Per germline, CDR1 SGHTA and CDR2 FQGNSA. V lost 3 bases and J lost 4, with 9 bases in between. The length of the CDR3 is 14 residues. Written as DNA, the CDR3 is TGTGCCAGCAGCTTTACCGGGGGTAATGAAAAACTGTTTTTT. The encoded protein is CASSFTGGNEKLFF.

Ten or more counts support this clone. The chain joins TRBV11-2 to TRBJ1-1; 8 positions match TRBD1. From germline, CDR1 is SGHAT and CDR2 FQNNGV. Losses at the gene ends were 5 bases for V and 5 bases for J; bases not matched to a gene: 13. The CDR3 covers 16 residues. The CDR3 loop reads CASSIHDRGARTEAFF. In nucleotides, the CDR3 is TGTGCCAGCAGCATCCATGACAGGGGAGCTAGGACTGAAGCTTTCTTT.

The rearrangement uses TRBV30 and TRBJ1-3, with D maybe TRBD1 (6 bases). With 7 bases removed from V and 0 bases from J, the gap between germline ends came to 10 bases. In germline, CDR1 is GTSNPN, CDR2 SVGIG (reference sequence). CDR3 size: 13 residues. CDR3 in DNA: TGTGCCTTCGACAGGCTCTCTGGAAACACCATATATTTT. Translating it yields CAFDRLSGNTIYF.

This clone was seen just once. The DNA of the CDR3 is TGTGCCAGTAGTATAGAAAGGGTCTACGGCTACACCTTC. It translates to CASSIERVYGYTF. The V and J genes are TRBV19 and TRBJ1-2; D remains unclear. V was cut by 0 bases and J by 8 bases, with 10 bases left in between. Germline-derived CDR1 and CDR2 are LNHDA and SQIVND (reference sequence). The CDR3 totals 13 residues.

The CDR3 protein is CASSKGQGRSTDTQYF. In nucleotides, the CDR3 is TGTGCCAGCAGTAAGGGACAGGGGCGATCCACAGATACGCAGTATTTT. The rearrangement joins TRBV2 to TRBJ2-3; 10 nucleotides align to TRBD1. Trimming removed 5 bases from V and 2 bases from J; junction bases left unmatched: 7. Germline V gene lookup returns CDR1 SNHLY and CDR2 FYNNEI. The CDR3 covers 16 residues.

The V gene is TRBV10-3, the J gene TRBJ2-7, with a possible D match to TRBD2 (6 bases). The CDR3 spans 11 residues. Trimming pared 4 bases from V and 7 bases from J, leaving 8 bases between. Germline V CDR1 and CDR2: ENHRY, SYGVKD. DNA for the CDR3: TGTGCCATCAGTGTGGGGGGTGAGCAGTACTTC. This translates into CAISVGGEQYF.